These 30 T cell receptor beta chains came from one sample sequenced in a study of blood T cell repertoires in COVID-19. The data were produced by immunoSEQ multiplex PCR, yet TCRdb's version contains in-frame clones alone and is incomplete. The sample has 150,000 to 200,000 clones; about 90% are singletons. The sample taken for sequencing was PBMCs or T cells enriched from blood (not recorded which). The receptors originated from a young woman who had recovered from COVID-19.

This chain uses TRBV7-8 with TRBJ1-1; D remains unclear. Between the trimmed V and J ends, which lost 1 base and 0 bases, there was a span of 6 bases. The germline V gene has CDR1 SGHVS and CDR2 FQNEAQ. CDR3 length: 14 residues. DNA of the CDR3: TGTGCCAGCAGCTTAGACAGAGTGAACACTGAAGCTTTCTTT. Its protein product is CASSLDRVNTEAFF.

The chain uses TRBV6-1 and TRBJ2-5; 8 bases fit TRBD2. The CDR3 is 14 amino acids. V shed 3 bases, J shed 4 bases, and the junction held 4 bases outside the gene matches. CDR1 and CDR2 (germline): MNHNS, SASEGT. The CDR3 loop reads CASSEAGGGETQYF. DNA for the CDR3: TGTGCCAGCAGTGAGGCGGGGGGAGGAGAGACCCAGTACTTC.

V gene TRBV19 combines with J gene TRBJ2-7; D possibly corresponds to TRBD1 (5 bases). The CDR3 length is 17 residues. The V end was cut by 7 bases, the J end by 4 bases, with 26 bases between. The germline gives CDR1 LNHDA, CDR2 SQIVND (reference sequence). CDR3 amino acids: CASTPRIGQSKNYEQYF. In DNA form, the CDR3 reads TGTGCCAGTACCCCCCGAATAGGACAATCTAAGAATTACGAGCAGTACTTC.

The CDR3 DNA reads TGTGCCTGGAGTGTAGACGGGGGGCAGCCCCAGCATTTT. Translating it yields CAWSVDGGQPQHF. The chain joins TRBV30 to TRBJ1-5, with a possible D match to TRBD1 (5 bases). Germline V CDR1 and CDR2: GTSNPN, SVGIG (reference sequence). This CDR3 has 13 residues. Trimming left V 0 bases short and J 7 bases short, with 10 bases between.

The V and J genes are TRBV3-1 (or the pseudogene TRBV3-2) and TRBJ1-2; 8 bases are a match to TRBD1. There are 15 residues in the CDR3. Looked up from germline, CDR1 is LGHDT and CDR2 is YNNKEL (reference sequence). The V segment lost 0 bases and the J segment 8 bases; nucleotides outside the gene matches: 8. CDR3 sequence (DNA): TGTGCCAGCAGCCAAGACTGGCAGGGGGCGGCGGGCTACACCTTC. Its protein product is CASSQDWQGAAGYTF.

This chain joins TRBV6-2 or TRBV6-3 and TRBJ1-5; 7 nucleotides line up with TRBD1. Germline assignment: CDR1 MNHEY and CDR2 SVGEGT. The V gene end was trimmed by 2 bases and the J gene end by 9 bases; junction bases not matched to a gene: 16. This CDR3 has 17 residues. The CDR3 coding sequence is TGTGCCAGCAGTTACCTCCGCCGACAGGGCCCGCCGGGGCCCCAGCATTTT. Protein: CASSYLRRQGPPGPQHF.

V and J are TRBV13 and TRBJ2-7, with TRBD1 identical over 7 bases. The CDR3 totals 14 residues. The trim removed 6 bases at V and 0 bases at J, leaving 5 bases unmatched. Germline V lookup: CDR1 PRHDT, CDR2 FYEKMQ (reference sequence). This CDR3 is CASRSTGSSYEQYF. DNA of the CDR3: TGTGCCAGCAGATCGACAGGGAGCTCCTACGAGCAGTACTTC.

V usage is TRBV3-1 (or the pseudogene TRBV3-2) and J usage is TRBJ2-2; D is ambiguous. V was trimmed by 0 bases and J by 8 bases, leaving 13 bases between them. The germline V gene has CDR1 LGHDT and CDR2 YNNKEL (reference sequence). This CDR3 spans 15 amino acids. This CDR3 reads CASSQDLSITGELFF. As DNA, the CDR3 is TGTGCCAGCAGCCAAGACCTCTCTATAACTGGGGAGCTGTTTTTT.

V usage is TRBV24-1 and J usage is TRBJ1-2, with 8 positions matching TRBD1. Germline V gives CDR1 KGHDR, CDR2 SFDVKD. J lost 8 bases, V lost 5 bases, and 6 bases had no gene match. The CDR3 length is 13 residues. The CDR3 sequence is CATSGQGAGGYTF. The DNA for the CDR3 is TGTGCCACCAGTGGGCAGGGGGCAGGAGGCTACACCTTC.

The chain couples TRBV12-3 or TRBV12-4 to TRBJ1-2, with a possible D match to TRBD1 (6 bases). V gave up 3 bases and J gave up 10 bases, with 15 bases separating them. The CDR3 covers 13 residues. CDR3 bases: TGTGCCAGCAGTTTGGTCAGGGGATACAACTACACCTTC. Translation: CASSLVRGYNYTF.

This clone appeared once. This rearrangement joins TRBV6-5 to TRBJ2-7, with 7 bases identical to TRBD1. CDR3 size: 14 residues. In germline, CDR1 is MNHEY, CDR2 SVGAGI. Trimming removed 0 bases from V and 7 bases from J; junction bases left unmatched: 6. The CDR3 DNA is TGTGCCAGCAGTTACTCAGGGGGCTCGAGTGAGCAGTACTTC. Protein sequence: CASSYSGGSSEQYF.

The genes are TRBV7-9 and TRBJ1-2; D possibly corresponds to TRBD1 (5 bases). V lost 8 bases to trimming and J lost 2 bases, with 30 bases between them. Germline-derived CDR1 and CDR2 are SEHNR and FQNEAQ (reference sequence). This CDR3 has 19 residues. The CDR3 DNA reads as TGTGCCAGCGACTTAAACAATGAGCCAGGGCGTTACAACAACTATGGCTACACCTTC. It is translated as CASDLNNEPGRYNNYGYTF.

The CDR3 coding sequence is TGTGCCAGCAGTCCCCTGGGGCTAACAGGGAATCAGCCCCAGCATTTT. This encodes CASSPLGLTGNQPQHF. This sequence joins TRBV28 and TRBJ1-5, with D tentatively TRBD1 (6 bases). Germline-derived CDR1 and CDR2 are MDHEN and SYDVKM. Trimming took off 5 bases at V and 4 bases at J, with 18 bases between the two ends. The CDR3 has 16 residues. Based on the CDR3 plus reference TRBV28 and TRBJ1-5, the full variable domain is DVKVTQSSRYLVKRTGEKVFLECVQDMDHENMFWYRQDPGLGLRLIYFSYDVKMKEKGDIPEGYSVSREKKERFSLILESASTNQTSMYLCASSPLGLTGNQPQHFGDGTRLSIL.

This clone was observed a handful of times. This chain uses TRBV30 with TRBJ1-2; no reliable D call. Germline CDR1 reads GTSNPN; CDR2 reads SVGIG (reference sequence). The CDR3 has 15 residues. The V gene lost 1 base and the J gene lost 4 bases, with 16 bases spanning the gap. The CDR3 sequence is CAWSARSPLLYGYTF. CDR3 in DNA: TGTGCCTGGAGTGCTCGAAGTCCGTTACTCTATGGCTACACCTTC.

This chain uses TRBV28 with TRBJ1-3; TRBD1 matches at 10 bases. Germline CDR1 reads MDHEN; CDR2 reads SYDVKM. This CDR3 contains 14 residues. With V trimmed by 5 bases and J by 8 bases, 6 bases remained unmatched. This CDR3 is CASSPTGTGDTIYF. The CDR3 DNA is TGTGCCAGCAGTCCCACAGGGACAGGGGACACCATATATTTT. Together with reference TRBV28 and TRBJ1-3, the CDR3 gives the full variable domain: DVKVTQSSRYLVKRTGEKVFLECVQDMDHENMFWYRQDPGLGLRLIYFSYDVKMKEKGDIPEGYSVSREKKERFSLILESASTNQTSMYLCASSPTGTGDTIYFGEGSWLTVV.

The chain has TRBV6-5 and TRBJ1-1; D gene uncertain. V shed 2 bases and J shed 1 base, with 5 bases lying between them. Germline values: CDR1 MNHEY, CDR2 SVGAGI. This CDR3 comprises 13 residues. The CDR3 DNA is TGTGCCAGCAGTTACAGAGGGAACACTGAAGCTTTCTTT. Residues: CASSYRGNTEAFF.

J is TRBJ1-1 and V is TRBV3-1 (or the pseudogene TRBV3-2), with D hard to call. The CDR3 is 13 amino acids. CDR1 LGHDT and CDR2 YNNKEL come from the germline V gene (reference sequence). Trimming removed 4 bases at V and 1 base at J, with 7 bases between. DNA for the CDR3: TGTGCCAGCAGCCCGGACTGGAACACTGAAGCTTTCTTT. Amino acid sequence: CASSPDWNTEAFF.

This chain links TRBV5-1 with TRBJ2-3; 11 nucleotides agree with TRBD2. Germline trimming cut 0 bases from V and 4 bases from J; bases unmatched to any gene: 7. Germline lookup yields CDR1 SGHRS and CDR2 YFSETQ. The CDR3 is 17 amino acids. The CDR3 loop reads CASSLGSSGGAADTQYF. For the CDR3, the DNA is TGCGCCAGCAGCTTGGGTAGTAGCGGGGGGGCCGCAGATACGCAGTATTTT.

CDR3 amino acids: CASSQSLQGSGANVLTF. CDR3 nucleotide sequence: TGTGCCAGCAGCCAAAGCCTGCAGGGGTCTGGGGCCAACGTCCTGACTTTC. The chain joins TRBV4-2 to TRBJ2-6; D may be TRBD1 (6 bases). The V end was cut by 2 bases, the J end by 1 base, with 12 bases between. Germline CDR1 LGHNA, CDR2 YNFKEQ. The CDR3 has 17 residues.

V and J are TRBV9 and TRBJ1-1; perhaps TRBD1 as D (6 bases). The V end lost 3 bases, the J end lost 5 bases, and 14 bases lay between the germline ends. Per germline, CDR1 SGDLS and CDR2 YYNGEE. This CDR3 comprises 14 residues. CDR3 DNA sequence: TGTGCCAGCAGCGGAGACAGGTGGGGGACTGAAGCTTTCTTT. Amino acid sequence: CASSGDRWGTEAFF.

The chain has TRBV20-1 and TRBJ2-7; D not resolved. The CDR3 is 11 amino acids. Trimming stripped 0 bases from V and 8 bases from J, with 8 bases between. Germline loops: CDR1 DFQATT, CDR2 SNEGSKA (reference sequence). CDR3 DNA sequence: TGCAGTGCTAGAGAGCCGGAGAAGCAGTACTTC. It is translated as CSAREPEKQYF.

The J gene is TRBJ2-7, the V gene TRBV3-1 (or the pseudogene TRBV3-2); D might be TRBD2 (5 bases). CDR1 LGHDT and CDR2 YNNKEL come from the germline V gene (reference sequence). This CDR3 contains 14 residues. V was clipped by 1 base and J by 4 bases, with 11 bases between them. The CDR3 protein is CASSQGTLLYEQYF. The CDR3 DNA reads TGTGCCAGCAGCCAAGGGACTTTACTTTACGAGCAGTACTTC.

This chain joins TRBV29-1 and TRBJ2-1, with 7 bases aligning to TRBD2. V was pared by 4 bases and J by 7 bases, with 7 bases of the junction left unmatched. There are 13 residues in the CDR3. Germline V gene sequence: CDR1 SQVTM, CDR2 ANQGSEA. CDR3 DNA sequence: TGCAGCGTTGGGGGGGGTGAGAGGAATGAGCAGTTCTTC. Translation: CSVGGGERNEQFF.

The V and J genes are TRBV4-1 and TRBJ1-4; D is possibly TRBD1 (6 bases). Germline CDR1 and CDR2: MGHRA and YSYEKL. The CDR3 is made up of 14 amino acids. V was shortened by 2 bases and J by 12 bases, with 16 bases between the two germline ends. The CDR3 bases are TGCGCCAGCAGCCAACGGGACCGCCAGGGGCAACTGTTTTTT. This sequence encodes CASSQRDRQGQLFF.

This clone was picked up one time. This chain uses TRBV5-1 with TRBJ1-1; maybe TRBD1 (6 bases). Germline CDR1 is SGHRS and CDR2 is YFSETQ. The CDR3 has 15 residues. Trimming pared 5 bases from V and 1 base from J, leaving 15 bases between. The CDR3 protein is CASRLTGNSNTEAFF. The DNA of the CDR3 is TGCGCCAGCAGGCTTACAGGGAACTCGAACACTGAAGCTTTCTTT. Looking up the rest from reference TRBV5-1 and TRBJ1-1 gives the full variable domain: KAGVTQTPRYLIKTRGQQVTLSCSPISGHRSVSWYQQTPGQGLQFLFEYFSETQRNKGNFPGRFSGRQFSNSRSEMNVSTLELGDSALYLCASRLTGNSNTEAFFGQGTRLTVV.

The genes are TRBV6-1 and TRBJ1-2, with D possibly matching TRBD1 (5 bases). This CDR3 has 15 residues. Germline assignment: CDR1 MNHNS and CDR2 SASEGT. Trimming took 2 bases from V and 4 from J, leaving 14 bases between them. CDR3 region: CASSELQTVLYGYTF. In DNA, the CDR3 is TGTGCCAGCAGTGAACTACAGACAGTCCTCTATGGCTACACCTTC.

This chain's CDR3 is CASSEVASGGIETQYF. As DNA, the CDR3 is TGTGCCAGCAGTGAAGTGGCTAGCGGGGGGATCGAGACCCAGTACTTC. The genes are TRBV6-1 and TRBJ2-5, with 11 bases lining up with TRBD2. The CDR3 consists of 16 residues. V trimming: 1 base; J trimming: 5 bases; junction bases outside the gene matches: 6. Germline V gives CDR1 MNHNS, CDR2 SASEGT.

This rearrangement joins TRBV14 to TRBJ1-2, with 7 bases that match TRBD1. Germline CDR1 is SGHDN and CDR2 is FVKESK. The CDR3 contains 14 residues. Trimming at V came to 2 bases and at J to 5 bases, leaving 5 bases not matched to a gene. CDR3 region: CASSQSARGYGYTF. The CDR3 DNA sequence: TGTGCCAGCAGCCAATCGGCCAGGGGGTATGGCTACACCTTC.

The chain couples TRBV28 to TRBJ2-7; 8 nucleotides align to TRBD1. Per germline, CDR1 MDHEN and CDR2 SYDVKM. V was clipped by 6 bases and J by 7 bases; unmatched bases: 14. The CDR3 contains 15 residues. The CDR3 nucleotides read TGTGCCAGCAGGTCCGGGACAGGCGTCTGGGGTGAGCAGTACTTC. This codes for CASRSGTGVWGEQYF.

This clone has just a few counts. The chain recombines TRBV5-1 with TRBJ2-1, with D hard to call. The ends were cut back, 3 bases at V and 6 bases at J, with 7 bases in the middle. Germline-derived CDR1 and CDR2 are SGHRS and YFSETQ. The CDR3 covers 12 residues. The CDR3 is CASSSYSNEQFF. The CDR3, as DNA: TGCGCCAGCAGCTCCTATAGCAATGAGCAGTTCTTC.